This TCR beta chain came from a study of blood T cell repertoires in COVID-19. Overall study: Spain, Italy and the United States supplied samples that represented acute and convalescent COVID-19. T cells, B-cell-depleted T cells, or PBMCs supplied cDNA or gDNA.

In the source study's methods: Reference gene primer amplification in the assay estimated nucleated cell counts. TCRdb keeps only in-frame clones here, not all; method: immunoSEQ multiplex PCR. V, J and clone size were drawn from that table, and D and trimming were deduced from the DNA. The table lists some 150,000 clones, roughly 87% of them singletons. Germline values: CDR1 SGHTA, CDR2 FQGNSA. V was clipped by 2 bases and J by 0 bases; unmatched bases: 2. This CDR3 comprises 15 residues. In this sample, this clone turned up once. The sequence was obtained from a human donor in a cohort sampled during active COVID-19. The specimen sequenced was peripheral blood. The V gene is TRBV7-2, the J gene TRBJ1-1; TRBD1 aligns across 8 bases. CDR3 amino acids: CASSLRQGLNTEAFF. The CDR3 coding sequence is TGTGCCAGCAGCTTAAGACAGGGGTTGAACACTGAAGCTTTCTTT.